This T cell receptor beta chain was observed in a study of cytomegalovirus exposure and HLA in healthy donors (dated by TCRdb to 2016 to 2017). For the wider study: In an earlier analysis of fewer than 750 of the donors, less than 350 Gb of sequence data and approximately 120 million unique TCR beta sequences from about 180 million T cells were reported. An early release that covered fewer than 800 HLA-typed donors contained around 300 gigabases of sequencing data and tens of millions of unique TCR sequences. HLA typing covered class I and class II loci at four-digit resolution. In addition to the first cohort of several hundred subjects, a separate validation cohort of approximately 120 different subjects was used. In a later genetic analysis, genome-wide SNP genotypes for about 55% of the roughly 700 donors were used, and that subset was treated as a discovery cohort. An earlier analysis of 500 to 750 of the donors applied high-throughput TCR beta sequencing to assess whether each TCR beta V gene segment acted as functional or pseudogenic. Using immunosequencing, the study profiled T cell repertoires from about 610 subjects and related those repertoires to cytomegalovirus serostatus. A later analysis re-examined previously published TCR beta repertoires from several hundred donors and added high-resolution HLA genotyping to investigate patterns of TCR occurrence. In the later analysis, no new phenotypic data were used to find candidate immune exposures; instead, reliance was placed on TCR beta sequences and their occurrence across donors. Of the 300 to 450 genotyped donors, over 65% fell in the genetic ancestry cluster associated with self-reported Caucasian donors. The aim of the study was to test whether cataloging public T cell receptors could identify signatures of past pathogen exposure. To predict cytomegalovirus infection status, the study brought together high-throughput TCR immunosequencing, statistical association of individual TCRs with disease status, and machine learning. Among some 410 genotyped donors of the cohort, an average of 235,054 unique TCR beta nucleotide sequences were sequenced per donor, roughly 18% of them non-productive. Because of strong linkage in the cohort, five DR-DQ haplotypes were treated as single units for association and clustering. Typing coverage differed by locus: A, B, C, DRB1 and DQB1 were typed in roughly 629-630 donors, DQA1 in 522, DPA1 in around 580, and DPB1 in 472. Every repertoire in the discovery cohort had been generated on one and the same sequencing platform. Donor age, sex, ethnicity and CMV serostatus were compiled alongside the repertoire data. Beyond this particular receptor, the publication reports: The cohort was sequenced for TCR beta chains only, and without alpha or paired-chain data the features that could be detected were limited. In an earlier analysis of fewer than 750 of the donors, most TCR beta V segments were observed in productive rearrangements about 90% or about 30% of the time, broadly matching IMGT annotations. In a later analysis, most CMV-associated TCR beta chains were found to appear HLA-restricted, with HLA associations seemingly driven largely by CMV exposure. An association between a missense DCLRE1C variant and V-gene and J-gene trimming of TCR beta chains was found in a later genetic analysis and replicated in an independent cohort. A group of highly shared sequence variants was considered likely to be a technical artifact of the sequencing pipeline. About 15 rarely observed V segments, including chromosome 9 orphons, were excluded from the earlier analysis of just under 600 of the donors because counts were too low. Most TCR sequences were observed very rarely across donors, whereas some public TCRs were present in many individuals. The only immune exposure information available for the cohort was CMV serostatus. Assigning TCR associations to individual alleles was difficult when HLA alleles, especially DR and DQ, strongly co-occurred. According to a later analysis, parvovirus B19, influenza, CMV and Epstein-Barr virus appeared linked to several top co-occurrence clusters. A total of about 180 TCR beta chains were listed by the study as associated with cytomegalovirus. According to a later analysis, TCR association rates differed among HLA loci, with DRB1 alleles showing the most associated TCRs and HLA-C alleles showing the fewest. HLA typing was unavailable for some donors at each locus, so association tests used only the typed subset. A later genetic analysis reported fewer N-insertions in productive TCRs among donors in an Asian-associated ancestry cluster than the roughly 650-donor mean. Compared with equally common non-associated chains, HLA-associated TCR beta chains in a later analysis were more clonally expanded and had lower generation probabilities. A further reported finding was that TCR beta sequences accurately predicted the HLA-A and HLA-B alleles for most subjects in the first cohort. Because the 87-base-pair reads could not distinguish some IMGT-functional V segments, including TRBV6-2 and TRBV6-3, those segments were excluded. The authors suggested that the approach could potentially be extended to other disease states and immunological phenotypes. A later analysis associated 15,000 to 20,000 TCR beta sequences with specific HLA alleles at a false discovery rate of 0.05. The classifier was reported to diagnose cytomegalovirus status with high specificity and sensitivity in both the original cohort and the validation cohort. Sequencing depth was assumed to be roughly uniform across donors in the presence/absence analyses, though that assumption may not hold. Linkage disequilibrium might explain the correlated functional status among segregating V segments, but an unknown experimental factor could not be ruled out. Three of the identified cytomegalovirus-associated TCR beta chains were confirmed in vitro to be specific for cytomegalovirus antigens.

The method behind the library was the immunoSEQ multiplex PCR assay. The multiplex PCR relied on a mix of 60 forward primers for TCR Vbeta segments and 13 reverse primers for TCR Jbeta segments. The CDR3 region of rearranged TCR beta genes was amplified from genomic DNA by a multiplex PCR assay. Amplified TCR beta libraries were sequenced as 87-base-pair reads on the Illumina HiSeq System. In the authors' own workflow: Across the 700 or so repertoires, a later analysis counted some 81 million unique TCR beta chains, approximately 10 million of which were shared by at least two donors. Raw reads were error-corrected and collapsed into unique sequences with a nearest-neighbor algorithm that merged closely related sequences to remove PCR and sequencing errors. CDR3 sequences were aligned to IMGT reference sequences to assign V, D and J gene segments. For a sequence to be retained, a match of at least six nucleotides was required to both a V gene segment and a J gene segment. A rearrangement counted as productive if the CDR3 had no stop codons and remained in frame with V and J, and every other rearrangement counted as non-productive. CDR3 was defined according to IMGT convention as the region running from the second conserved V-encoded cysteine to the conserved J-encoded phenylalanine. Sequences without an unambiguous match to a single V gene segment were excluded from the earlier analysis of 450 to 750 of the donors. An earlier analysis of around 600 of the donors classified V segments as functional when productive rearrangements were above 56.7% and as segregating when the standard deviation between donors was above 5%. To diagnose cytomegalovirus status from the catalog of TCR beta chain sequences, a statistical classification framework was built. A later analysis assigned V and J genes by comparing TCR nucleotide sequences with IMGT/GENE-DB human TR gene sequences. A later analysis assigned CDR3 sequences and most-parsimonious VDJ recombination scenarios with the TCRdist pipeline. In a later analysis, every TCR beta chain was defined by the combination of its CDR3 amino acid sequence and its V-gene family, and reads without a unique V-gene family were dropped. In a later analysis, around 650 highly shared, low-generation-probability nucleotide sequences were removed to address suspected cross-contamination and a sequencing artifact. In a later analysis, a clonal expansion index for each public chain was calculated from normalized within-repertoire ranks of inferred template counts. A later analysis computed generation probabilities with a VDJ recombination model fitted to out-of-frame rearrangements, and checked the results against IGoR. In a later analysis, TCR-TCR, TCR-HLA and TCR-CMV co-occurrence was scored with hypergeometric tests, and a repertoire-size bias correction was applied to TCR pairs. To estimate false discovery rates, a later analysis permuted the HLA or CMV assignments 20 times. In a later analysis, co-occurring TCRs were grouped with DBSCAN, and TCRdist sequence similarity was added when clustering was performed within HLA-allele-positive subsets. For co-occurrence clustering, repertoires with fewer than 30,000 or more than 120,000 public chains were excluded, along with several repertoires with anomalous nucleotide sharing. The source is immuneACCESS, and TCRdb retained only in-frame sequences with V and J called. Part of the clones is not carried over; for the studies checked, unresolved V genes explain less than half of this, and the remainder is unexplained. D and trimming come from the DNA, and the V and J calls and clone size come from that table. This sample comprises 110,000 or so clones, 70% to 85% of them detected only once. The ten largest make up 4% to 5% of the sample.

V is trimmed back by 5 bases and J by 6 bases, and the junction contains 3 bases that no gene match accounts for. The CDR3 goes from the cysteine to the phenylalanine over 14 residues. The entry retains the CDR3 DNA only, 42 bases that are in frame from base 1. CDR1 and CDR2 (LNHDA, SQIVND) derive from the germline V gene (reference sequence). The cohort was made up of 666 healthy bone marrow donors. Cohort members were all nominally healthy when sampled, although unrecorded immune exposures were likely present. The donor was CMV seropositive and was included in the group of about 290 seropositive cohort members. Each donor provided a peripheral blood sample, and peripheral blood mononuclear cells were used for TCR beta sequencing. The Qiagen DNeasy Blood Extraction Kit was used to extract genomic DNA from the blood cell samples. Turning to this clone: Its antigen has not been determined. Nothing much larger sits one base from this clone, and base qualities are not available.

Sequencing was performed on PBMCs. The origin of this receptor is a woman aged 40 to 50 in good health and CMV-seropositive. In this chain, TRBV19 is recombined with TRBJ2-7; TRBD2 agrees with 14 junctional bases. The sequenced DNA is TGTGCCAGTAGTCCGACTAGCGGGAGGGGCGAGCAGTACTTC. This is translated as CASSPTSGRGEQYF.